Shown below are 21 T cell receptor beta chains from a single sample sequenced in a study of T cell repertoires in cytomegalovirus infection. From the reads, TCRdb called clonotypes with MiXCR, one entry per CDR3 protein. Here the sample spans 200,000 to 300,000 distinct CDR3 sequences, roughly 9.1% being singletons. The material sequenced was PBMCs. These receptors were taken from a human donor in good health (CMV status not recorded). Some clones in this sample may be carry-over from other donors' samples.

The sample holds many counts of this clonotype. This chain joins TRBV7-2 and TRBJ2-1; no definite D call. Germline values: CDR1 SGHTA, CDR2 FQGNSA. This CDR3 spans 14 amino acids. V dropped 1 base and J dropped 3 bases, with 7 bases sitting between them. CDR3 sequence: CASSLDRVYNEQFF. The CDR3 DNA reads as TGTGCCAGCAGCTTAGATAGGGTCTACAATGAGCAGTTCTTC.

The chain employs TRBV30 and TRBJ1-5, with TRBD1 as a possible D gene (6 bases). The CDR3 has 15 amino acids. Trimming removed 0 bases at V and 2 bases at J, with 11 bases between. Germline V gene lookup returns CDR1 GTSNPN and CDR2 SVGIG (reference sequence). CDR3 in DNA: TGTGCCTGGAGTGTACGGGGGGCCCGCAATCAGCCCCAGCATTTT. Translating it yields CAWSVRGARNQPQHF.

This sequence joins TRBV28 and TRBJ1-1; the match to TRBD1 covers 8 bases. Trimming removed 1 base from V and 5 bases from J; junction bases left unmatched: 9. Germline loops: CDR1 MDHEN, CDR2 SYDVKM. CDR3 length: 16 residues. CDR3 DNA: TGTGCCAGCAGTTTATTGGGTGGACAGGGTCGGACTGAAGCTTTCTTT. Protein: CASSLLGGQGRTEAFF.

This clonotype was seen only a few times. V and J are TRBV12-3 or TRBV12-4 and TRBJ1-1, with D possibly TRBD1 on 6 matching bases. The CDR3 is 15 residues long. V lost 5 bases to trimming and J lost 1 base, with 14 bases between them. The CDR3 region is CASSPSGVRNTEAFF. Here the CDR3 DNA reads TGTGCCAGCAGTCCCTCAGGGGTAAGGAACACTGAAGCTTTCTTT.

This clonotype was counted ten times or more. The genes are TRBV5-6 and TRBJ1-2, with D uncertain. The CDR3 consists of 14 residues. Germline CDR1 reads SGHDT; CDR2 reads YYEEEE. Trimming cost V 2 bases and J 5 bases, with 13 bases left between them. CDR3 region: CASSLFGPEYGYTF. In DNA form, the CDR3 reads TGTGCCAGCAGCTTATTCGGTCCTGAATATGGCTACACCTTC.

In this sample, this clonotype turned up many times. The V call is TRBV20-1, the J call TRBJ1-3; 7 bases line up with TRBD1. V shed 7 bases, J shed 4 bases, and the junction held 10 bases outside the gene matches. CDR1 is DFQATT, CDR2 SNEGSKA, per germline (reference sequence). The CDR3 is made up of 14 amino acids. The CDR3 sequence is CSEPRTGLGNTIYF. The CDR3 nucleotides are TGCAGTGAACCACGGACAGGTCTGGGAAACACCATATATTTT.

This clonotype was seen repeatedly, ten times or more. V gene TRBV7-9 combines with J gene TRBJ2-1; a weak D match, TRBD2 (5 bases). Per the germline V gene, CDR1 is SEHNR and CDR2 is FQNEAQ (reference sequence). V was cut by 4 bases and J by 5 bases, with 15 bases left in between. The CDR3 sequence is 15 residues long. This chain's CDR3 is CASSSGLNPNNEQFF. Here the CDR3 DNA reads TGTGCCAGCAGCTCTGGACTGAATCCTAACAATGAGCAGTTCTTC.

There are a few counts of this clonotype. The CDR3 region is CASSLAGTSGGANTQYF. The CDR3 nucleotides are TGTGCCAGCAGCTTGGCAGGGACTAGCGGGGGGGCGAATACGCAGTATTTT. The chain has TRBV7-3 and TRBJ2-3; 16 nucleotides align to TRBD2. V shed 3 bases and J 7 bases; nucleotides not matched to a gene: 7. CDR1 and CDR2 from the germline V gene are SGHTA and FQGTGA. The CDR3 spans 17 residues.

V and J are TRBV9 and TRBJ1-2; D might be TRBD1 (6 bases). Trimming cost V 2 bases and J 2 bases, with 10 bases left between them. CDR3 size: 14 residues. Germline CDR1 and CDR2: SGDLS and YYNGEE. DNA of the CDR3: TGTGCCAGCAGCGTCGAGAGGGGGAACTATGGCTACACCTTC. The encoded protein is CASSVERGNYGYTF.

This clonotype has more than one count but fewer than ten. J is TRBJ2-1 and V is TRBV29-1; TRBD2 aligns across 7 bases. V trimming: 7 bases; J trimming: 10 bases; junction bases outside the gene matches: 13. The CDR3 is made up of 13 amino acids. CDR1 is SQVTM and CDR2 is ANQGSEA in the germline V gene. For the CDR3, the DNA is TGCAGCGCGGGAGGAAGGGCCACTTTGGAGCAGTTCTTC. Protein sequence: CSAGGRATLEQFF.

This clonotype has only a few counts. The gene calls are TRBV7-2 and TRBJ2-7; 9 bases are shared with TRBD2. The V gene's germline CDR1 is SGHTA and CDR2 FQGNSA. The trim removed 5 bases at V and 3 bases at J, leaving 11 bases unmatched. The CDR3 spans 16 residues. CDR3: CASSPMTLAGRYEQYF. The DNA of the CDR3 is TGTGCCAGCAGCCCGATGACACTAGCGGGCCGCTACGAGCAGTACTTC.

This clonotype has a count of ten or more. For the CDR3, the DNA is TGTGCCAGCAGCTTACTGCGGGTTAGCAATCAGCCCCAGCATTTT. Translation: CASSLLRVSNQPQHF. The chain recombines TRBV7-8 with TRBJ1-5, with D hard to call. Per the germline V gene, CDR1 is SGHVS and CDR2 is FQNEAQ. The CDR3 covers 15 residues. Trimming took off 2 bases at V and 0 bases at J, with 8 bases between the two ends.

This clonotype was counted between two and nine times. V is TRBV4-3 and J is TRBJ2-2; possible D gene TRBD1, 5 bases. CDR3 size: 17 residues. Germline values: CDR1 LGHNA, CDR2 YSLEER. V was pared by 4 bases and J by 0 bases, with 15 bases between. The CDR3 DNA reads as TGCGCCAGCAGCCTCGCAGCGACAGCGACGAACACCGGGGAGCTGTTTTTT. It specifies CASSLAATATNTGELFF.

The chain carries TRBV6-5 and TRBJ2-3, with 8 bases fitting TRBD2. The junction had 7 bases not matched to a gene; V was cut back by 5 bases and J by 0 bases. The germline V gene has CDR1 MNHEY and CDR2 SVGAGI. The CDR3 sequence is 16 residues long. The CDR3 protein is CASSGLSGVSTDTQYF. DNA for the CDR3: TGTGCCAGCAGTGGTCTTAGCGGGGTGAGCACAGATACGCAGTATTTT.

The rearrangement uses TRBV5-1 and TRBJ1-2; 8 positions agree with TRBD1. The CDR3 consists of 17 residues. With 1 base clipped from V and 1 base from J, the junction kept 9 bases outside the gene matches. Looked up from germline, CDR1 is SGHRS and CDR2 is YFSETQ. For the CDR3, the DNA is TGCGCCAGCAGCTTGTCCCCCCAGGGGGCAAGTAACTATGGCTACACCTTC. This translates into CASSLSPQGASNYGYTF. Full variable domain (missing parts from reference TRBV5-1 and TRBJ1-2): KAGVTQTPRYLIKTRGQQVTLSCSPISGHRSVSWYQQTPGQGLQFLFEYFSETQRNKGNFPGRFSGRQFSNSRSEMNVSTLELGDSALYLCASSLSPQGASNYGYTFGSGTRLTVV.

This clonotype appeared a few times. This sequence joins TRBV7-2 and TRBJ2-1; 9 nucleotides match TRBD1. Germline V gene lookup returns CDR1 SGHTA and CDR2 FQGNSA. V was clipped by 1 base and J by 6 bases; unmatched bases: 4. The CDR3 length is 15 residues. CDR3 in amino acids: CASSLEGQGINEQFF. The CDR3 DNA reads TGTGCCAGCAGCTTAGAGGGACAGGGCATCAATGAGCAGTTCTTC.

This clonotype was seen repeatedly, ten times or more. Sequence at one end of the junction differs from germline and may be a read error. The gene calls are TRBV12-3 or TRBV12-4 and TRBJ2-5, with 8 bases aligning to TRBD2. The CDR3 runs 14 residues. The CDR3 nucleotides are TGTGCCAGCAGTGTAGCGGGAATCAGGGAGACCCAGTACTTC. Amino acid sequence: CASSVAGIRETQYF.

This clonotype was recorded at least ten times. This chain links TRBV11-2 with TRBJ2-7; 11 positions agree with TRBD2. The V segment lost 5 bases and the J segment 1 base; nucleotides outside the gene matches: 7. Germline CDR1 SGHAT, CDR2 FQNNGV. The CDR3 is made up of 16 amino acids. This chain's CDR3 is CASSGTGTSGSYEQYF. The CDR3 region has the DNA TGTGCCAGCAGCGGCACCGGGACTAGCGGTTCCTACGAGCAGTACTTC.

This clonotype has at least ten counts. The J gene is TRBJ1-3, the V gene TRBV28; D is undetermined. Germline loops: CDR1 MDHEN, CDR2 SYDVKM. The V gene lost 0 bases and the J gene lost 4 bases, with 10 bases spanning the gap. The CDR3 covers 15 residues. Written as DNA, the CDR3 is TGTGCCAGCAGTTTATGGTCGGGGATCGGAAACACCATATATTTT. Its protein product is CASSLWSGIGNTIYF.

V is TRBV18 and J is TRBJ1-5, with TRBD1 identical over 11 bases. The CDR3 is made up of 17 amino acids. Looked up from germline, CDR1 is KGHSH and CDR2 is LQKENI. V lost 2 bases and J lost 0; bases outside the gene matches: 3. The CDR3 region is CASSPGDRGNSNQPQHF. The CDR3 coding sequence is TGTGCCAGCTCACCAGGGGACAGGGGGAATAGCAATCAGCCCCAGCATTTT. Full variable domain (remainder filled in from reference TRBV18 and TRBJ1-5): NAGVMQNPRHLVRRRGQEARLRCSPMKGHSHVYWYRQLPEEGLKFMVYLQKENIIDESGMPKERFSAEFPKEGPSILRIQQVVRGDSAAYFCASSPGDRGNSNQPQHFGDGTRLSIL.

This clonotype was seen at least ten times. CDR3 in DNA: TGTGCCAGCAGTGAACAGCTTACCAAGCAGGGTTCAGATACGCAGTATTTT. As protein: CASSEQLTKQGSDTQYF. The chain joins TRBV2 to TRBJ2-3, with D tentatively TRBD1 (5 bases). The CDR3 is 17 residues long. CDR1 and CDR2 (germline): SNHLY, FYNNEI. With 2 bases removed from V and 4 bases from J, the gap between germline ends came to 19 bases.